This T cell receptor beta chain appears in the sequencing data of a study of T cell responses to AZD1222 COVID-19 vaccine. The CDR3 has 16 amino acids. Looked up from germline, CDR1 is SEHNR and CDR2 is FQNEAQ (reference sequence). V lost 0 bases, J lost 4 bases, and 15 bases lay in between. The repertoire was sequenced with immunoSEQ multiplex PCR; TCRdb's copy has only in-frame clones and lacks some. The sample carries around 140,000 clones, just under 95% recorded once. Study-level results: Sampling captured repertoires only after the peak T cell response. When two AZD1222 doses had been given, Spike-specific TCR breadth and depth rose. Just five or six AZD1222 recipients were seropositive at baseline.

For this clone: Its antigen is unidentified.

This chain links TRBV7-9 with TRBJ1-2; weak D call: TRBD1 (5 bases). This TCR was sampled from an adult in good health. The sample in question was peripheral blood, obtained on day 0 of AZD1222 vaccination. The CDR3 sequence: CASSLAESGTAYGYTF. For the CDR3, the DNA is TGTGCCAGCAGCTTAGCCGAGTCCGGGACTGCCTATGGCTACACCTTC.